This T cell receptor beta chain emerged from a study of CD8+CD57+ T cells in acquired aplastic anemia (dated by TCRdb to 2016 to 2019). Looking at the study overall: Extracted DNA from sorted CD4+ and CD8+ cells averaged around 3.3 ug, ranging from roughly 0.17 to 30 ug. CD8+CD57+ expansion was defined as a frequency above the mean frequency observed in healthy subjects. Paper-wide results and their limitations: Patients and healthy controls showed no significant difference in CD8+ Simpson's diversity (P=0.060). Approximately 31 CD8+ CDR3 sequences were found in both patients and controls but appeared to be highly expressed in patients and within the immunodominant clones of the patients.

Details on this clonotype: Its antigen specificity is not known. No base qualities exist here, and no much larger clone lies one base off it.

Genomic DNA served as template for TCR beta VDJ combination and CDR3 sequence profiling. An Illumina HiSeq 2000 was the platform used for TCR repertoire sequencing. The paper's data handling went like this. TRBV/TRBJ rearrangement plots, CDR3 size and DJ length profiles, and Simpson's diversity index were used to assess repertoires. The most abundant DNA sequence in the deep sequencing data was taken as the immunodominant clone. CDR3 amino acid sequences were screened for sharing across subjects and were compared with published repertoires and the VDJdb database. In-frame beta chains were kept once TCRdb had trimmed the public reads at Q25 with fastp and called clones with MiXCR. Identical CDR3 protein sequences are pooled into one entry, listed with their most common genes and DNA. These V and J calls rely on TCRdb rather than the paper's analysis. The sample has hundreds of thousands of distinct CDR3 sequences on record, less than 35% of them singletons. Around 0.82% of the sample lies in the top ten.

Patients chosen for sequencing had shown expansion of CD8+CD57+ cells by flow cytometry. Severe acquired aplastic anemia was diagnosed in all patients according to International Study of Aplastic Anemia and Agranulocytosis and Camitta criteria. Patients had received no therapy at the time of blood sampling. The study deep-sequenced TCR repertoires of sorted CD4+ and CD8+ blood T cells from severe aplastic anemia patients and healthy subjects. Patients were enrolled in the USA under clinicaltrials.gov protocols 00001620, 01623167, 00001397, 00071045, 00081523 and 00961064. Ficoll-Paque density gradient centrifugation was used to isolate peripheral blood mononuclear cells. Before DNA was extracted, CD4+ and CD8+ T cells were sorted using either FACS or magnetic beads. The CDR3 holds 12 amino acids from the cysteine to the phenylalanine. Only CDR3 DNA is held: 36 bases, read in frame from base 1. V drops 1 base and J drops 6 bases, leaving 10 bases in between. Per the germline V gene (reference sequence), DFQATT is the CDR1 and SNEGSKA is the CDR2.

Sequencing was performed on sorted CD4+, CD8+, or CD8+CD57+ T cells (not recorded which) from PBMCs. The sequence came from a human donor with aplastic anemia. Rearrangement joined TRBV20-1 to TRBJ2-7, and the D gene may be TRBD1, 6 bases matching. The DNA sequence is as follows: TGCAGTGCTAGAGTAAAAGGGGGCGAGCAGTACTTC. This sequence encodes CSARVKGGEQYF.